These 17 T cell receptor beta chains came from one sample sequenced in a study of blood T cell repertoires in COVID-19. Repertoires were generated with immunoSEQ multiplex PCR, while TCRdb's copy carries only in-frame clones and drops some. The sample lists 200,000 to 250,000 clones, approximately 80% seen once, with roughly 1.3% in the top ten. The sequencing input was PBMCs or T cells enriched from blood (not recorded which). These receptors all come from a woman aged 40 to 50 with acute COVID-19.

This chain uses TRBV10-3 with TRBJ1-1; the match to TRBD1 covers 8 bases. J was trimmed by 0 bases and V by 6 bases; bases with no gene match: 6. The CDR3 sequence is 15 residues long. Germline CDR1 reads ENHRY; CDR2 reads SYGVKD. The CDR3 protein is CAISPDRGLNTEAFF. The CDR3 region has the DNA TGTGCCATCAGCCCCGACAGGGGCCTGAACACTGAAGCTTTCTTT.

The table lists this clone with a count of one. The chain employs TRBV5-1 and TRBJ1-2; weak D call: TRBD1 (5 bases). Germline values: CDR1 SGHRS, CDR2 YFSETQ. CDR3 length equals 13 residues. V was cut by 7 bases and J by 7 bases, with 17 bases left in between. CDR3 amino acids: CASRPRAGGGYTF. The CDR3 bases are TGCGCCAGCCGACCCCGGGCGGGGGGTGGCTACACCTTC.

V usage is TRBV18 and J usage is TRBJ2-5; 9 bases fit TRBD1. CDR1 is KGHSH and CDR2 is LQKENI in the germline V gene. The J segment lost 5 bases and the V segment lost 6 bases, leaving 10 bases of the junction unmatched. The CDR3 length is 15 residues. The CDR3 loop is CASSDLTGTGETQYF. The CDR3 DNA follows: TGTGCCAGCTCCGACTTAACCGGGACAGGGGAGACCCAGTACTTC.

In this sample, this clone turned up once. The chain employs TRBV28 and TRBJ2-7, with D possibly being TRBD2 (6 bases). Germline CDR1 reads MDHEN; CDR2 reads SYDVKM. Between the trimmed V and J ends, which lost 10 bases and 3 bases, there was a span of 19 bases. CDR3 length: 14 amino acids. The CDR3 spells CATASSLAVYEQYF. CDR3 bases: TGTGCCACCGCTTCTTCACTAGCAGTCTACGAGCAGTACTTC.

V usage is TRBV7-2 and J usage is TRBJ2-5; the match to TRBD2 covers 10 bases. Germline lookup yields CDR1 SGHTA and CDR2 FQGNSA. The CDR3 is made up of 18 amino acids. V shed 0 bases and J 2 bases; nucleotides not matched to a gene: 9. The CDR3: CASSLAPSGGEGQETQYF. CDR3 sequence (DNA): TGTGCCAGCAGCTTAGCTCCCAGCGGGGGGGAGGGTCAAGAGACCCAGTACTTC.

J is TRBJ1-5 and V is TRBV27; 10 bases fit TRBD1. This CDR3 contains 16 residues. The V and J ends lost 5 bases and 1 base, in that order; junction bases with no gene match: 5. Germline CDR1 and CDR2: MNHEY and SMNVEV (reference sequence). The CDR3 DNA sequence: TGTGCCAGCAGTCTCAGACAGGGGGCGAGCAATCAGCCCCAGCATTTT. Amino acid sequence: CASSLRQGASNQPQHF.

For the CDR3, the DNA is TGCGCCAGCAGTAGGACAGGGGGTCACTCTGGAAACACCATATATTTT. This translates into CASSRTGGHSGNTIYF. The chain is built from TRBV5-1 and TRBJ1-3; 10 bases are a match to TRBD1. Trimming at V came to 5 bases and at J to 0 bases, leaving 5 bases not matched to a gene. Per germline, CDR1 SGHRS and CDR2 YFSETQ. This CDR3 comprises 16 residues. The whole variable domain, filled in from reference TRBV5-1 and TRBJ1-3, reads KAGVTQTPRYLIKTRGQQVTLSCSPISGHRSVSWYQQTPGQGLQFLFEYFSETQRNKGNFPGRFSGRQFSNSRSEMNVSTLELGDSALYLCASSRTGGHSGNTIYFGEGSWLTVV.

This chain links TRBV6-5 with TRBJ2-1, with TRBD1 identical over 9 bases. J gave up 7 bases and V 6 bases, and 7 bases lay outside the gene matches. Germline V gene data show CDR1 as MNHEY and CDR2 as SVGAGI. The CDR3 loop spans 14 amino acids. This chain's CDR3 is CASSPGTGWNEQFF. The CDR3 DNA is TGTGCCAGCAGCCCAGGGACAGGGTGGAATGAGCAGTTCTTC.

The rearrangement links TRBV30 to TRBJ1-6; no reliable D call. Germline lookup yields CDR1 GTSNPN and CDR2 SVGIG (reference sequence). The CDR3 sequence is 15 residues long. V lost 3 bases and J lost 0, with 9 bases in between. In nucleotides, the CDR3 is TGTGCCTGGAGGGTGGAGGGCTCCTATAATTCACCCCTCCACTTT. This codes for CAWRVEGSYNSPLHF.

This chain uses TRBV11-2 with TRBJ2-7, with 7 bases aligning to TRBD2. This CDR3 is built from 16 residues. V lost 5 bases and J lost 6; bases outside the gene matches: 16. The germline CDR1 and CDR2 sequences are SGHAT and FQNNGV. CDR3 in DNA: TGTGCCAGCAGCAAGTGGGTGGCGGGGGTACGAGGCGAGCAGTACTTC. Translated, it gives CASSKWVAGVRGEQYF.

This sequence joins TRBV7-2 and TRBJ2-7; 7 bases are shared with TRBD1. Germline lookup yields CDR1 SGHTA and CDR2 FQGNSA. V dropped 4 bases and J dropped 4; count of bases not matched to a gene: 1. There are 12 residues in the CDR3. Here the CDR3 reads CASSWTGYEQYF. The CDR3 DNA is TGTGCCAGCAGCTGGACAGGTTACGAGCAGTACTTC.

This clone was detected once. The V gene is TRBV5-5, the J gene TRBJ1-1; no firm D call. CDR1 and CDR2 (germline): SGHKS, YYEKEE (reference sequence). There are 13 residues in the CDR3. V was cut by 2 bases and J by 8 bases, with 13 bases left in between. The CDR3 DNA follows: TGTGCCAGCAGCTTACTACTCCCACCCGAAGCTTTCTTT. It encodes CASSLLLPPEAFF.

The chain carries TRBV29-1 and TRBJ2-7, with D unclear. Trimming stripped 4 bases from V and 0 bases from J, with 10 bases between. Germline CDR1 is SQVTM and CDR2 is ANQGSEA. CDR3 length equals 13 residues. This CDR3 reads CSVVDRGSYEQYF. CDR3 in DNA: TGCAGCGTTGTGGATCGCGGCTCCTACGAGCAGTACTTC.

The rearrangement links TRBV15 to TRBJ2-1, with TRBD2 matching 14 bases. Looked up from germline, CDR1 is LNHNV and CDR2 is YYDKDF (reference sequence). V gave up 0 bases and J gave up 6 bases; unmatched junction bases: 4. CDR3 length equals 17 residues. The CDR3 reads CATSRDQTSGRANEQFF. The DNA of the CDR3 is TGTGCCACCAGCAGAGATCAGACTAGCGGGAGGGCCAATGAGCAGTTCTTC. Supplemented by reference TRBV15 and TRBJ2-1, the full variable domain reads DAMVIQNPRYQVTQFGKPVTLSCSQTLNHNVMYWYQQKSSQAPKLLFHYYDKDFNNEADTPDNFQSRRPNTSFCFLDIRSPGLGDTAMYLCATSRDQTSGRANEQFFGPGTRLTVL.

Written as DNA, the CDR3 is TGTGCCAGCAGTCGGGACAGATTGGGCTATGGCTACACCTTC. It is translated as CASSRDRLGYGYTF. The genes are TRBV6-5 and TRBJ1-2; 7 bases align to TRBD1. The V segment lost 5 bases and the J segment 4 bases; nucleotides outside the gene matches: 7. This CDR3 has 14 amino acids. Germline V gives CDR1 MNHEY, CDR2 SVGAGI.

This rearrangement joins TRBV7-9 to TRBJ1-1, with TRBD1 as a possible D gene (5 bases). Trimming cost V 5 bases and J 1 base, with 17 bases left between them. The CDR3 consists of 16 residues. Germline lookup yields CDR1 SEHNR and CDR2 FQNEAQ (reference sequence). CDR3 bases: TGTGCCAGCAGCCCGGGGGTCGGGGGTAGGAACACTGAAGCTTTCTTT. Protein: CASSPGVGGRNTEAFF.

The V gene is TRBV4-3, the J gene TRBJ1-2; D gene uncertain. The CDR3 has 14 amino acids. With 2 bases removed from V and 2 bases from J, the gap between germline ends came to 9 bases. Germline V gene data show CDR1 as LGHNA and CDR2 as YSLEER. In DNA, the CDR3 is TGCGCCAGCAGCCAATCCCGACTGAACTATGGCTACACCTTC. Its protein product is CASSQSRLNYGYTF.